These 30 T cell receptor beta chains were all obtained from the same sample, sequenced in a study of OX40 agonist ivuxolimab in advanced cancers. Assay used: immunoSEQ multiplex PCR; TCRdb lists only in-frame clones, some missing. Among 30,000 to 45,000 clones listed, more than 75% were seen once. This sample comprised CD4+ or CD8+ T cells sorted from blood, obtained in a trial of the OX40 agonist ivuxolimab. These receptors came from an adult with an advanced solid tumor such as melanoma, head and neck, liver or kidney cancer.

This clone showed up just a few times. The chain links TRBV29-1 to TRBJ2-2, with a tentative D call TRBD2 (6 bases). The length of the CDR3 is 15 residues. The germline V gene has CDR1 SQVTM and CDR2 ANQGSEA. Trimming shortened V by 5 bases and J by 1 base, and 14 bases separated the two germline ends. The CDR3 region is CSVRWRGLNTGELFF. CDR3 sequence (DNA): TGCAGCGTTCGTTGGAGGGGATTGAACACCGGGGAGCTGTTTTTT.

The rearrangement links TRBV10-1 to TRBJ2-1, with D perhaps matching TRBD2 (5 bases). CDR1 is WNHNN and CDR2 is SYGVQD in the germline V gene (reference sequence). The CDR3 has 18 amino acids. Trimming took off 2 bases at V and 2 bases at J, with 19 bases between the two ends. The chain's CDR3 is CASSEGLSGSLTYNEQFF. DNA for the CDR3: TGCGCCAGCAGTGAGGGGCTCTCGGGGAGTCTCACCTACAATGAGCAGTTCTTC.

In the case of this clone: The same CDR3 also results from other DNA sequences found in this sample. The chain links TRBV2 to TRBJ2-7, with TRBD2 matching 11 bases. The germline V gene encodes CDR1 SNHLY and CDR2 FYNNEI. V lost 8 bases, J lost 7 bases, and 10 bases stayed unmatched. This CDR3 contains 14 residues. Written as DNA, the CDR3 is TGTGCCAGCCGAGTAGCGGGGGGGCCGGGAGAGCAGTACTTC. Amino acids: CASRVAGGPGEQYF.

The J gene is TRBJ2-2, the V gene TRBV9; D is perhaps TRBD1 (6 bases). Germline V gives CDR1 SGDLS, CDR2 YYNGEE. V lost 3 bases to trimming and J lost 4 bases, with 16 bases between them. This CDR3 is built from 16 residues. The CDR3 here is CASSANPTGSTGELFF. CDR3 nucleotide sequence: TGTGCCAGCAGCGCAAACCCTACAGGGAGCACCGGGGAGCTGTTTTTT.

Regarding this clone: Other nucleotide sequences in the sample specify the same CDR3. J is TRBJ2-1 and V is TRBV19; 9 nucleotides agree with TRBD2. Losses at the gene ends were 2 bases for V and 6 bases for J; bases not matched to a gene: 8. This CDR3 has 16 amino acids. Germline V lookup: CDR1 LNHDA, CDR2 SQIVND (reference sequence). CDR3 protein: CASSISVLAGGNEQFF. The CDR3 nucleotides are TGTGCCAGTAGTATATCGGTACTAGCGGGCGGCAATGAGCAGTTCTTC.

In its sample, this clone was seen once. The rearrangement joins TRBV6-1 to TRBJ1-4, with D perhaps TRBD1 (6 bases). Germline V gene sequence: CDR1 MNHNS, CDR2 SASEGT. This CDR3 contains 15 residues. V lost 7 bases and J lost 3, with 15 bases in between. The CDR3 here is CASIRGGLANEKLFF. The CDR3 nucleotides are TGTGCCAGCATCCGGGGGGGCCTAGCTAATGAAAAACTGTTTTTT.

By frequency in the sample, this clone is medium-sized. V gene TRBV6-1 combines with J gene TRBJ1-1, with 8 bases identical to TRBD1. Germline CDR1 reads MNHNS; CDR2 reads SASEGT. The V gene end was trimmed by 6 bases and the J gene end by 4 bases; junction bases not matched to a gene: 4. This CDR3 has 13 residues. CDR3: CASRDRAVTEAFF. The CDR3 region has the DNA TGTGCCAGCAGGGACAGGGCGGTCACTGAAGCTTTCTTT.

The chain uses TRBV19 and TRBJ1-3; D gene unclear. This CDR3 is built from 14 residues. V lost 11 bases and J 1 base, leaving 15 bases between the germline ends. Germline CDR1 is LNHDA and CDR2 is SQIVND (reference sequence). In DNA form, the CDR3 reads TGTGCCGTCGGTTTGACTGGTTCTGGAAACACCATATATTTT. Translated: CAVGLTGSGNTIYF. Combining the CDR3 with reference TRBV19 and TRBJ1-3 gives the whole variable domain DGGITQSPKYLFRKEGQNVTLSCEQNLNHDAMYWYRQDPGQGLRLIYYSQIVNDFQKGDIAEGYSVSREKKESFPLTVTSAQKNPTAFYLCAVGLTGSGNTIYFGEGSWLTVV.

As regards this clone: An end of the junction differs from the germline gene, which may be a read error. The V call is TRBV4-1, the J call TRBJ1-1; 10 positions agree with TRBD1. This CDR3 has 15 residues. Germline values: CDR1 MGHRA, CDR2 YSYEKL. The CDR3 nucleotides are TGCGCCAGCAGCGAAGACAGGGGGCGCGTAATTGGGGCTTTCTTT. Translating gives CASSEDRGRVIGAFF.

This rearrangement joins TRBV7-3 to TRBJ1-1, with D maybe TRBD1 (5 bases). The ends were cut back, 2 bases at V and 4 bases at J, with 11 bases in the middle. This CDR3 contains 14 residues. The germline gives CDR1 SGHTA, CDR2 FQGTGA. In DNA, the CDR3 is TGTGCCAGCAGCTTAGGGGGTGAGGGCACTGAAGCTTTCTTT. This encodes CASSLGGEGTEAFF. Filled out from reference TRBV7-3 and TRBJ1-1, the complete variable domain reads GAGVSQTPSNKVTEKGKYVELRCDPISGHTALYWYRQSLGQGPEFLIYFQGTGAADDSGLPNDRFFAVRPEGSVSTLKIQRTERGDSAVYLCASSLGGEGTEAFFGQGTRLTVV.

The genes are TRBV28 and TRBJ1-2, with D unclear. This CDR3 spans 13 amino acids. Per the germline V gene, CDR1 is MDHEN and CDR2 is SYDVKM. V lost 2 bases and J lost 2, with 6 bases in between. CDR3 sequence: CASSLMGNYGYTF. The CDR3 nucleotides are TGTGCCAGCAGTTTAATGGGAAACTATGGCTACACCTTC.

V is TRBV27 and J is TRBJ1-5; a possible D gene is TRBD1 (6 bases). This CDR3 spans 15 amino acids. V was shortened by 0 bases and J by 1 base, with 7 bases between the two germline ends. Germline V CDR1 and CDR2: MNHEY, SMNVEV (reference sequence). DNA of the CDR3: TGTGCCAGCAGTTTATCGACAGGCAGCAATCAGCCCCAGCATTTT. Amino acids: CASSLSTGSNQPQHF.

The CDR3 loop is CASSLPDTQYF. CDR3 sequence (DNA): TGTGCCAGCAGCTTGCCAGATACGCAGTATTTT. The J gene is TRBJ2-3, the V gene TRBV5-8; no reliable D call. V gave up 1 base and J gave up 4 bases, with 1 base separating them. There are 11 residues in the CDR3. The germline V gene has CDR1 SGHTS and CDR2 YDEGEE.

This clone was detected a few times. This chain joins TRBV9 and TRBJ2-7, with TRBD1 matching 9 bases. Trimming removed 0 bases from V and 2 bases from J; junction bases left unmatched: 3. Looked up from germline, CDR1 is SGDLS and CDR2 is YYNGEE. This CDR3 is built from 15 residues. CDR3 in DNA: TGTGCCAGCAGCGTAGGAGGGACAGGGACCTACGAGCAGTACTTC. This sequence encodes CASSVGGTGTYEQYF.

The chain has TRBV25-1 and TRBJ2-1; a weak D match, TRBD2 (7 bases). Looked up from germline, CDR1 is MGHDK and CDR2 is SYGVNS. There are 14 residues in the CDR3. The V gene lost 1 base and the J gene lost 8 bases, with 12 bases spanning the gap. In DNA form, the CDR3 reads TGTGCCAGCAGTGAATGGGGGGGCCGAGATGAGCAGTTCTTC. It yields the protein CASSEWGGRDEQFF.

This clone was counted once. The chain combines TRBV2 with TRBJ2-3; D is undetermined. This CDR3 is built from 12 residues. With 6 bases removed from V and 4 bases from J, the gap between germline ends came to 8 bases. Germline V CDR1 and CDR2: SNHLY, FYNNEI. DNA for the CDR3: TGTGCCAGCAGGGCGGTCGCAGATACGCAGTATTTT. Translation: CASRAVADTQYF.

This chain connects TRBV21-1 to TRBJ2-7; the table's TRBD1 call for D was not verified on the DNA. TRBV21-1 is marked as a pseudogene. This CDR3 region has 12 residues. CDR3 DNA: TGTGCCAGCAGCCCCACAGGGTACGAGCAGTACTTC. Amino acid sequence: CASSPTGYEQYF.

V usage is TRBV27 and J usage is TRBJ1-6, with TRBD1 matching 8 bases. Germline CDR1 MNHEY, CDR2 SMNVEV (reference sequence). The V gene end was trimmed by 6 bases and the J gene end by 10 bases; junction bases not matched to a gene: 5. The CDR3 is 13 residues long. For the CDR3, the DNA is TGTGCCAGCAGGGACGGGGACAGGTCACCCCTCCACTTT. Its protein is CASRDGDRSPLHF.

Written as DNA, the CDR3 is TGTGCCAGCAGCCCCAGCTGGGCCCACCTCCACTACCCCAATTCACCCCTCCACTTT. This codes for CASSPSWAHLHYPNSPLHF. The V gene is TRBV9, the J gene TRBJ1-6, with unresolved D. V lost 4 bases, J lost 7 bases, and 27 bases lay in between. The CDR3 loop spans 19 amino acids. CDR1 is SGDLS, CDR2 YYNGEE, per germline.

The rearrangement uses TRBV15 and TRBJ2-6; D gene uncertain. Trimming removed 8 bases from V and 0 bases from J, with 8 bases in between. The germline gives CDR1 LNHNV, CDR2 YYDKDF (reference sequence). CDR3 length equals 14 residues. The CDR3 protein is CATGFGSGANVLTF. The DNA of the CDR3 is TGTGCCACCGGGTTCGGCTCTGGGGCCAACGTCCTGACTTTC.

The rearrangement joins TRBV7-9 to TRBJ1-6, with no clear D. The ends were cut back, 6 bases at V and 1 base at J, with 13 bases in the middle. The CDR3 extends over 16 amino acids. The germline gives CDR1 SEHNR, CDR2 FQNEAQ (reference sequence). The CDR3 DNA reads as TGTGCCAGCAGTCCAGCCGGACGATCCTATAATTCACCCCTCCACTTT. It specifies CASSPAGRSYNSPLHF.

The V gene is TRBV10-3, the J gene TRBJ1-1, with 10 bases aligning to TRBD1. The germline CDR1 and CDR2 sequences are ENHRY and SYGVKD. V lost 4 bases, J lost 1 base, and 3 bases stayed unmatched. The CDR3 covers 15 residues. CDR3 nucleotide sequence: TGTGCCATCAGTGTGACAGGGGGCAAGAACACTGAAGCTTTCTTT. As protein: CAISVTGGKNTEAFF.

The chain couples TRBV30 to TRBJ1-5, with D unclear. Trimming stripped 0 bases from V and 1 base from J, with 7 bases between. CDR1 is GTSNPN, CDR2 SVGIG, per germline (reference sequence). The CDR3 has 14 amino acids. The CDR3 nucleotides are TGTGCCTGGAGTGTTCACGGCAGCAATCAGCCCCAGCATTTT. The encoded protein is CAWSVHGSNQPQHF.

The V call is TRBV10-2, the J call TRBJ1-1; no reliable D call. V was cut by 4 bases and J by 7 bases, with 10 bases left in between. The germline CDR1 and CDR2 sequences are WSHSY and SAAADI. This CDR3 comprises 12 residues. CDR3 nucleotide sequence: TGCGCCAGCAGTGGCCTCGGCGGTGAAGCTTTCTTT. Translating it yields CASSGLGGEAFF.

This sequence joins TRBV11-2 and TRBJ2-3; D remains unclear. This CDR3 spans 12 amino acids. Looked up from germline, CDR1 is SGHAT and CDR2 is FQNNGV. Trimming cost V 3 bases and J 5 bases, with 6 bases left between them. CDR3 in DNA: TGTGCCAGCAGCTTCAGTCGAGATACGCAGTATTTT. Protein: CASSFSRDTQYF.

The V call is TRBV27, the J call TRBJ2-7; 11 nucleotides agree with TRBD1. Germline CDR1 reads MNHEY; CDR2 reads SMNVEV (reference sequence). This CDR3 spans 20 amino acids. The trim removed 6 bases at V and 2 bases at J, leaving 21 bases unmatched. CDR3: CASRKSSTGTGGIEAYEQYF. For the CDR3, the DNA is TGTGCCAGCAGAAAATCCTCAACCGGGACAGGGGGGATAGAGGCCTACGAGCAGTACTTC.

The gene calls are TRBV5-1 and TRBJ1-5; D uncertain. Germline V gives CDR1 SGHRS, CDR2 YFSETQ. V was cut by 0 bases and J by 6 bases, with 10 bases left in between. The CDR3 has 14 amino acids. The CDR3 DNA follows: TGCGCCAGCAGCTTGGGAGGTTCGGGTCAGCCCCAGCATTTT. Its protein product is CASSLGGSGQPQHF.

This sequence joins TRBV9 and TRBJ2-3; 11 nucleotides align to TRBD2. V was clipped by 3 bases and J by 1 base; unmatched bases: 1. The germline V gene has CDR1 SGDLS and CDR2 YYNGEE. The CDR3 is made up of 15 amino acids. The CDR3 sequence: CASSEGLAGTDTQYF. In DNA, the CDR3 is TGTGCCAGCAGCGAGGGACTAGCGGGCACAGATACGCAGTATTTT.

V and J are TRBV7-9 and TRBJ1-5; 9 bases match TRBD1. Germline CDR1 reads SEHNR; CDR2 reads FQNEAQ (reference sequence). CDR3 length: 15 residues. V lost 3 bases, J lost 5 bases, and 5 bases stayed unmatched. The CDR3 protein is CASSLGQGIHQPQHF. CDR3 sequence (DNA): TGTGCCAGCAGCTTGGGACAGGGTATTCATCAGCCCCAGCATTTT.

This clone has just one count. The chain joins TRBV5-1 to TRBJ2-7; 7 bases are shared with TRBD1. The V and J ends lost 4 bases and 2 bases, in that order; junction bases with no gene match: 6. This CDR3 is built from 14 residues. CDR1 is SGHRS and CDR2 is YFSETQ in the germline V gene. CDR3 nucleotides: TGCGCCAGCAGCCCGACCACAGGGGCCTACGAGCAGTACTTC. This codes for CASSPTTGAYEQYF.